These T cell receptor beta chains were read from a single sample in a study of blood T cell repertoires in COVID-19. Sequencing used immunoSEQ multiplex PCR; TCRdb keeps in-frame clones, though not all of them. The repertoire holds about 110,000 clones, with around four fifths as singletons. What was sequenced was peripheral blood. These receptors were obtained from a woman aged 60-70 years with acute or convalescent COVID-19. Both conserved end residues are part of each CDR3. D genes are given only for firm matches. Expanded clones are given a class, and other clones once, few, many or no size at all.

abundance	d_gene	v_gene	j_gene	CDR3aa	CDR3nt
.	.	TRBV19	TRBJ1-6	CASRTGLGDNSPLHF	TGTGCCAGTAGGACGGGACTCGGGGATAATTCACCCCTCCACTTT
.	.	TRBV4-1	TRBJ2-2	CASSPRSLLDRPNTGELFF	TGCGCCAGCAGCCCAAGATCACTTTTGGACAGACCTAATACCGGGGAGCTGTTTTTT
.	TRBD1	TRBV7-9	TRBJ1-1	CASSPRQGAEAFF	TGTGCCAGCAGCCCCCGGCAGGGGGCTGAAGCTTTCTTT
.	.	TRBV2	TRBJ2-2	CASNRAGAGELFF	TGTGCCAGCAACAGGGCAGGAGCCGGGGAGCTGTTTTTT
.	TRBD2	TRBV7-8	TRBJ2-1	CASSRGLAEYYNEQFF	TGTGCCAGCAGTCGAGGACTAGCGGAATATTACAATGAGCAGTTCTTC
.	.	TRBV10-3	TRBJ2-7	CAISESGAGESYEQYF	TGTGCCATCAGTGAGTCAGGCGCAGGGGAGTCCTACGAGCAGTACTTC
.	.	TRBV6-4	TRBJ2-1	CASSFREGNEQFF	TGTGCCAGCAGTTTCCGTGAGGGCAATGAGCAGTTCTTC
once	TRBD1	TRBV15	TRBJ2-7	CATSTPGQGASEQYF	TGTGCCACCAGCACACCGGGACAGGGGGCAAGTGAGCAGTACTTC
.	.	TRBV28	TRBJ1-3	CASSSEYTFSGNTIYF	TGTGCCAGCAGTTCTGAATACACCTTCTCTGGAAACACCATATATTTT
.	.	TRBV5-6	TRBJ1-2	CASSLRLYGYTF	TGTGCCAGCAGCTTGCGACTCTATGGCTACACCTTC
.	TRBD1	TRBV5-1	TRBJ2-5	CASSLRQGGEETQYF	TGCGCCAGCAGCTTGCGACAGGGGGGTGAAGAGACCCAGTACTTC
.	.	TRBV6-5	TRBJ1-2	CASRATSGDPYGYTF	TGTGCCAGCAGGGCCACCTCAGGGGATCCCTATGGCTACACCTTC
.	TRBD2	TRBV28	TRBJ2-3	CATLAGMTDTQYF	TGTGCCACACTAGCGGGGATGACAGATACGCAGTATTTT
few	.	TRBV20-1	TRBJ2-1	CSANDSPGYNEQFF	TGCAGTGCTAATGATTCCCCGGGGTACAATGAGCAGTTCTTC
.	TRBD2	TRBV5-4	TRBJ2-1	CASSLAGTSGNEQFF	TGTGCCAGCAGCTTGGCCGGGACTAGCGGTAATGAGCAGTTCTTC
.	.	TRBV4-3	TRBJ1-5	CASSIHRDSNQPQHF	TGCGCCAGCAGCATTCACAGGGATAGCAATCAGCCCCAGCATTTT
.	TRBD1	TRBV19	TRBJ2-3	CASTHMGTGGLNTQYF	TGTGCCAGTACCCACATGGGGACAGGAGGTTTAAATACGCAGTATTTT
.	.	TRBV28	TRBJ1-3	CASSLPSLSQSSGNTIYF	TGTGCCAGCAGTTTGCCTAGTTTGAGCCAAAGCTCTGGAAACACCATATATTTT
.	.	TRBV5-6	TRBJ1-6	CASSPVGGNSPLHF	TGTGCCAGCAGTCCCGTGGGGGGAAATTCACCCCTCCACTTT
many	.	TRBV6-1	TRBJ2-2	CASSEAGGDTGELFF	TGTGCCAGCAGTGAAGCGGGGGGTGACACCGGGGAGCTGTTTTTT
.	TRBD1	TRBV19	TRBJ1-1	CASRQGVNTEAFF	TGTGCCAGCCGACAGGGTGTGAACACTGAAGCTTTCTTT
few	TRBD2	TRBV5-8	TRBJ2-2	CASSVLAGNTGELFF	TGTGCCAGCAGCGTGCTAGCGGGGAACACCGGGGAGCTGTTTTTT
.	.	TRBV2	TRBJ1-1	CASNLLAGTEAFF	TGTGCCAGCAACCTTCTGGCGGGCACTGAAGCTTTCTTT
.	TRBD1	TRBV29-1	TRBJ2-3	CSVATGAATSDTQYF	TGCAGCGTTGCTACAGGGGCAGCGACGTCAGATACGCAGTATTTT
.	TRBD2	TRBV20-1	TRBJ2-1	CSASGGRAGEQFF	TGCAGTGCTAGTGGCGGGAGGGCCGGAGAGCAGTTCTTC
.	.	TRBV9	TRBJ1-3	CASSAGGSSGNTIYF	TGTGCCAGCAGCGCCGGGGGATCCTCTGGAAACACCATATATTTT
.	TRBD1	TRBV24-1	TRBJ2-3	CAVGQGATDTQYF	TGTGCCGTTGGACAGGGGGCTACAGATACGCAGTATTTT
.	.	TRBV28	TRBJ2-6	CASSPGGSGANVLTF	TGTGCCAGCAGCCCGGGTGGATCTGGGGCCAACGTCCTGACTTTC
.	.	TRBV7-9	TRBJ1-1	CASSLSLGLEAFF	TGTGCCAGCAGCTTATCATTAGGACTCGAAGCTTTCTTT
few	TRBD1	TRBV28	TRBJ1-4	CASSFETGGDEKLFF	TGTGCCAGCAGTTTTGAGACAGGGGGTGATGAAAAACTGTTTTTT
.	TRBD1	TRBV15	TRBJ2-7	CATSATIGQGASREQYF	TGTGCCACCAGCGCTACTATCGGACAGGGGGCATCGCGGGAGCAGTACTTC
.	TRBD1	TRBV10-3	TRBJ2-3	CAISESDRGGFTYTQYF	TGTGCCATCAGTGAGTCGGACAGGGGGGGCTTCACATATACGCAGTATTTT
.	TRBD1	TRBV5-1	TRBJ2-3	CASSFGTATDTQYF	TGCGCCAGCAGCTTCGGGACAGCCACAGATACGCAGTATTTT
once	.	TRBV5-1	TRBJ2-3	CASSLLEGTEAQYF	TGCGCCAGCAGCTTACTAGAGGGGACTGAGGCGCAGTATTTT
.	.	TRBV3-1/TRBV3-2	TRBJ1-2	CASSSGGLYGYTF	TGTGCCAGCAGCTCCGGGGGTCTATATGGCTACACCTTC
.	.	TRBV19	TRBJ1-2	CASNSWYYGYTF	TGTGCCAGCAACTCTTGGTACTATGGCTACACCTTC
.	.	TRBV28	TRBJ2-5	CASSLSIRTTQYF	TGTGCCAGCAGTTTAAGCATCCGGACTACCCAGTACTTC
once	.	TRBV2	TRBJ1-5	CASSEADGRFSNQPQHF	TGTGCCAGCAGTGAAGCAGATGGCAGATTTAGCAATCAGCCCCAGCATTTT
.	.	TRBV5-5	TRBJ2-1	CASSLAGGSSSYNEQFF	TGTGCCAGCAGCTTGGCCGGAGGGTCAAGCTCCTACAATGAGCAGTTCTTC
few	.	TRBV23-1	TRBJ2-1	CASSQSLADGDEQFF	TGCGCCAGCAGTCAATCCCTGGCAGATGGAGATGAGCAGTTCTTC
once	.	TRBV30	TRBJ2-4	CAWSVQTNIQYF	TGTGCCTGGAGTGTACAGACAAACATTCAGTACTTC
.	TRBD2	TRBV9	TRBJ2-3	CASSASLAGTDTQYF	TGTGCCAGCAGCGCCTCCCTAGCGGGCACAGATACGCAGTATTTT
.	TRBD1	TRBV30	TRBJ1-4	CAWAPGQPPEKLFF	TGTGCCTGGGCACCGGGACAGCCGCCTGAAAAACTGTTTTTT
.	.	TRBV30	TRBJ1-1	CAWSPGGTEAFF	TGTGCCTGGAGTCCGGGGGGCACTGAAGCTTTCTTT
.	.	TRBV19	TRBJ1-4	CASGRQGGTNEKLFF	TGTGCCAGTGGTCGGCAGGGAGGAACTAATGAAAAACTGTTTTTT
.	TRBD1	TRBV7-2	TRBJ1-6	CASSHGTGTTPLHF	TGTGCCAGCAGCCACGGGACAGGGACAACACCCCTCCACTTT
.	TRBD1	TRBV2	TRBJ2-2	CASVRDRNTGELFF	TGTGCCAGCGTCCGGGACAGGAACACCGGGGAGCTGTTTTTT
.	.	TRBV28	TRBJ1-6	CASSFTRGAAPNSPLHF	TGTGCCAGCAGTTTCACCCGTGGGGCAGCCCCTAATTCACCCCTCCACTTT
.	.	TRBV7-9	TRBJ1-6	CASSLDSGSPLHF	TGTGCCAGCAGCTTGGACAGTGGGTCACCCCTCCACTTT
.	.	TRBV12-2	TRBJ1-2	CASRSRQGGYTF	TGTGCAAGTCGCTCCCGACAGGGCGGCTACACCTTC
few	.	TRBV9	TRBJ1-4	CASSVGELAEKLFF	TGTGCCAGCAGCGTAGGGGAGCTCGCCGAAAAACTGTTTTTT
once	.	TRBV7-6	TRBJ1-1	CASSFPGLDF	TGTGCCAGCAGCTTTCCAGGGCTCGATTTT
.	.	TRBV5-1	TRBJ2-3	CASSLWDIDTQYF	TGCGCCAGCAGCTTGTGGGACATCGATACGCAGTATTTT
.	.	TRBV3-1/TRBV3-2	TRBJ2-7	CASSQGLAVPYEQYF	TGTGCCAGCAGCCAAGGATTAGCGGTCCCCTACGAGCAGTACTTC
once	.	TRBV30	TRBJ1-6	CAWNRVYNSPLHF	TGTGCCTGGAATCGTGTCTATAATTCACCCCTCCACTTT